Listed below are T cell receptor beta chains from one sample, sequenced in a study of liver allograft versus peripheral blood T cells. TCRdb ran MiXCR on the reads and lists one entry per CDR3 protein. Here the sample spans several thousand distinct CDR3 sequences, 26% being singletons. These receptors originate from a human patient who had a liver transplant. Some T cells may be supplied by the graft donor. The CDR3 runs from the conserved cysteine through the conserved F or W. A D gene is named only where the DNA matches it firmly. Clone size is not always given. Where it is, it says once, few, many or a class for expanded clones.

cdr3_length clone_size j_call d_call v_call cdr3_nt cdr3_aa
15 NA TRBJ2-1 NA TRBV11-3 TGTGCCAGCAGCCATCGTGGACGGGATAGAAATGAGCAGTTCTTC CASSHRGRDRNEQFF
16 few TRBJ2-7 NA TRBV10-3 TGTGCCATCAGTGAGTTGGACGTCCCGAGAGGTGGCGAGCAGTACTTC CAISELDVPRGGEQYF
13 NA TRBJ1-1 NA TRBV27 TGTGCCAGCAGTTTATTCACCGCCACTGAAGCTTTCTTT CASSLFTATEAFF
13 NA TRBJ1-1 NA TRBV12-3/TRBV12-4 TGTGCCAGCAGTTTAATAGGTGGAACTGAAGCTTTCTTT CASSLIGGTEAFF
14 many TRBJ1-2 NA TRBV28 TGTGCCACCCGAGAGGGCTCTAGAGGGTATGGCTACACCTTC CATREGSRGYGYTF
13 medium-sized TRBJ2-2 NA TRBV29-1 TGCAGCGCATCCAGGGGTTCCACCGGGGAGCTGTTTTTT CSASRGSTGELFF
13 few TRBJ2-7 TRBD1 TRBV5-6 TGTGCCAGCAGCTTGGGCAGGGGGATTAAGCAGTACTTC CASSLGRGIKQYF
12 NA TRBJ1-1 NA TRBV6-1 TGTGCCAGCAGCCCGGAGGGTAGTGAAGCTTTCTTT CASSPEGSEAFF
21 few TRBJ2-1 TRBD2 TRBV11-2 TGTGCCAGCAGCACCCTCCCTCGGGGACTAGCGGGAGGGCCAATCTACAATGAGCAGTTCTTC CASSTLPRGLAGGPIYNEQFF
15 few TRBJ2-1 TRBD2 TRBV9 TGTGCCAGCAGCGCCCTAGCGGGGGGCCGCAATGAGCAGTTCTTC CASSALAGGRNEQFF
15 medium-sized TRBJ1-4 TRBD1 TRBV18 TGTGCCAGCTCGCCCAACAGGGGAGCGGGTGAAAAACTGTTTTTT CASSPNRGAGEKLFF
14 medium-sized TRBJ1-3 NA TRBV19 TGTGCCAGTAGTATCGAACAGGGTGCAAACACCATATATTTT CASSIEQGANTIYF
14 NA TRBJ2-7 TRBD1 TRBV6-5 TGTGCCAGCAGTTCCTACAGGGGTTCCTACGAGCAGTACTTC CASSSYRGSYEQYF
13 few TRBJ1-1 NA TRBV7-3 TGTGCCAGCAGTGTCGGACGGAACACTGAAGCTTTCTTT CASSVGRNTEAFF
15 few TRBJ1-2 NA TRBV19 TGTGCCAGTAGTAACCGCCGGGACGGCGGAGAAGGCTACACCTTC CASSNRRDGGEGYTF
15 NA TRBJ2-1 NA TRBV30 TGTGCCTGGAGCCTCGGAGGTTCACCCCGATCGGAGCAGTTCTTC CAWSLGGSPRSEQFF
16 NA TRBJ2-3 TRBD2 TRBV9 TGTGCCAGCAGCGTAGAACTAGCGGGGGGAACAGATACGCAGTATTTT CASSVELAGGTDTQYF
14 NA TRBJ2-1 NA TRBV12-3/TRBV12-4 TGTGCCAGCACCCACGTCCGCAGGGACAATGAGCAGTTCTTC CASTHVRRDNEQFF
14 NA TRBJ2-5 NA TRBV20-1 TGCAGTGCTACTAGAAAGGGGTTCCAAGAGACCCAGTACTTC CSATRKGFQETQYF
13 medium-sized TRBJ2-6 NA TRBV20-1 TGCAGTGCTAGATACTCTGGGGCCAACGTCCTGACTTTC CSARYSGANVLTF
13 many TRBJ1-1 TRBD1 TRBV18 TGTGCCAGCTCCCAGGGGGCTAACACTGAAGCTTTCTTT CASSQGANTEAFF
12 NA TRBJ2-7 NA TRBV20-1 TGCAGTGCTAGGAACCCTGGGGGCGAGCAGTACTTC CSARNPGGEQYF
15 NA TRBJ2-1 TRBD2 TRBV19 TGTGCCAGTAGTCACACTAGCGGAGGCCCCGGTGAGCAGTTCTTC CASSHTSGGPGEQFF
15 NA TRBJ2-7 TRBD2 TRBV27 TGTGCCAGCAGTTTCTTTCGGGGGGGCCCCAACGAGCAGTACTTC CASSFFRGGPNEQYF
20 NA TRBJ1-2 TRBD1 TRBV6-5 TGTGCCAGCAGTTATTCAAAACCGGGACAGGGGAGCCTCGGGGGCTATGGCTACACCTTC CASSYSKPGQGSLGGYGYTF
14 NA TRBJ1-4 NA TRBV12-3/TRBV12-4 TGTGCCAGCAGTTTTTCCGCAACTAATGAAAAACTGTTTTTT CASSFSATNEKLFF
15 NA TRBJ1-1 TRBD1 TRBV7-9 TGTGCCAGCAGCCCCAAGGACAGGTTAAGCCCTGAAGCTTTCTTT CASSPKDRLSPEAFF
15 NA TRBJ2-7 TRBD2 TRBV7-9 TGTGCCAGCAGCTTCGGCGGGACTAGCGATAACGAGCAGTACTTC CASSFGGTSDNEQYF